The 6 T cell receptor beta chains below were found in one sample sequenced in a study of blood T cells in healthy people across ages (dated by TCRdb to about 2015). Library prep was done by 5' RACE. A second PCR of roughly 7 to 12 cycles was performed with a sample-barcoded 5' primer and a J-beta primer mix. Using fastp trimming at Q25 and MiXCR clonotype assembly, TCRdb reanalyzed the public sequencing data and kept in-frame beta chains. Under each unique CDR3 protein, matching rows form one entry showing the most common genes and DNA. The sample includes 1.5 million to 2 million distinct CDR3 sequences, with about two fifths observed a single time. 23% of the sample goes to the ten largest clones. Material for sequencing was blood. These receptors were collected from a human donor in good health.

Note on this clonotype: Sequence at one end of the junction differs from germline and may be a read error. The genes are TRBV12-3 or TRBV12-4 and TRBJ2-3, with 7 bases identical to TRBD2. This CDR3 has 14 residues. As DNA, the CDR3 is TGTGCCTGCAGCCGGACTAGTATGACAGATACGCAGTATTTT. It yields the protein CACSRTSMTDTQYF.

This clonotype was counted between two and nine times. The chain combines TRBV19 with TRBJ1-1; TRBD1 aligns across 7 bases. V lost 4 bases, J lost 8 bases, and 4 bases stayed unmatched. Germline V gives CDR1 LNHDA, CDR2 SQIVND (reference sequence). The CDR3 runs to 12 residues. CDR3 residues: CASSTSGGEAFF. In DNA, the CDR3 is TGTGCCAGTAGTACCTCAGGGGGGGAAGCTTTCTTT.

The rearrangement uses TRBV2 and TRBJ1-2, with D possibly matching TRBD1 (5 bases). The V and J ends lost 6 bases and 2 bases respectively, with 13 bases between them. Germline V gene lookup returns CDR1 SNHLY and CDR2 FYNNEI. This CDR3 comprises 14 residues. The DNA of the CDR3 is TGTGCCAGCAGAGTTGGGGGGGAGAACTATGGCTACACCTTC. It is translated as CASRVGGENYGYTF.

This clonotype has just a few counts. J is TRBJ2-2 and V is TRBV4-2, with 7 positions matching TRBD2. The germline gives CDR1 LGHNA, CDR2 YNFKEQ. The CDR3 is 15 amino acids. The J segment lost 1 base and the V segment lost 6 bases, leaving 5 bases of the junction unmatched. The CDR3 spells CASRSGALNTGELFF. CDR3 nucleotides: TGTGCCAGCAGGAGCGGGGCCTTGAACACCGGGGAGCTGTTTTTT.

V is TRBV27 and J is TRBJ1-2; the D gene is possibly TRBD1 (6 bases). This CDR3 is 15 amino acids long. Looked up from germline, CDR1 is MNHEY and CDR2 is SMNVEV (reference sequence). V lost 3 bases to trimming and J lost 2 bases, with 13 bases between them. CDR3 sequence reads: CASSFGRGGNYGYTF. The DNA of the CDR3 is TGTGCCAGCAGTTTTGGTCGGGGGGGCAACTATGGCTACACCTTC.

V and J are TRBV12-3 or TRBV12-4 and TRBJ2-7; 8 nucleotides agree with TRBD1. V gave up 4 bases and J gave up 0 bases; unmatched junction bases: 5. The CDR3 spans 15 residues. In nucleotides, the CDR3 is TGTGCCAGCAGTTCCGGGACAGGATTCTCCTACGAGCAGTACTTC. The encoded protein is CASSSGTGFSYEQYF.